This T cell receptor beta chain was documented in a study of blood T cell repertoires in COVID-19. Study-wide background: The cDNA or gDNA used as material had been derived from T cells, B-cell-depleted T cells, or PBMCs.

The data were produced by immunoSEQ multiplex PCR, yet TCRdb's version contains in-frame clones alone and is incomplete. Of about 220,000 clones detected, 70% to 85% appear once; the ten largest clones hold 3% to 4%. This CDR3 spans 19 amino acids. V lost 1 base, J lost 8 bases, and 19 bases stayed unmatched. Germline values: CDR1 SEHNR, CDR2 FQNEAQ (reference sequence). Recovered Cohort 3 donors showed two negative PCRs, clearance, or symptom resolution. V and J are TRBV7-9 and TRBJ2-1; TRBD1 aligns across 8 bases. The clonotype originates from a woman aged 55-69 years who had recovered from COVID-19. The sample taken for sequencing was PBMCs or T cells enriched from blood (not recorded which). CDR3 coding DNA: TGTGCCAGCAGCTTAGTGGGGTTGCGGACAGGGATTTTAAACCATGAGCAGTTCTTC. Residues: CASSLVGLRTGILNHEQFF. Drawing the rest from reference TRBV7-9 and TRBJ2-1, the complete variable domain is DTGVSQNPRHKITKRGQNVTFRCDPISEHNRLYWYRQTLGQGPEFLTYFQNEAQLEKSRLLSDRFSAERPKGSFSTLEIQRTEQGDSAMYLCASSLVGLRTGILNHEQFFGPGTRLTVL.